These 27 T cell receptor beta chains came from one sample sequenced in a study of CD8 T cells in Susac syndrome. RNA totalling roughly 0.5 to 1 ug underwent reverse transcription with random hexamers. TCRdb ran MiXCR on the immunoSEQ multiplex PCR reads and lists one entry per CDR3 protein. The sample lists about 85,000 distinct CDR3 sequences, approximately 95% occurring once. Sequencing was carried out using CD8+ T cells from PBMCs. The receptors here all came from a human donor with Susac syndrome.

This clonotype was seen only once. The V gene is TRBV7-2, the J gene TRBJ2-3; D is unresolved. Germline values: CDR1 SGHTA, CDR2 FQGNSA. V was trimmed by 4 bases and J by 5 bases, leaving 7 bases between them. This CDR3 has 12 amino acids. The CDR3 DNA reads TGTGCCAGCAGCTGGGCCGTAGATACGCAGTATTTT. This codes for CASSWAVDTQYF.

V usage is TRBV5-1 and J usage is TRBJ2-7, with D uncertain. The CDR3 has 12 residues. Trimming removed 4 bases from V and 6 bases from J, with 11 bases in between. The germline gives CDR1 SGHRS, CDR2 YFSETQ. CDR3 sequence reads: CASSPPGGEQYF. As DNA, the CDR3 is TGCGCCAGCAGCCCACCGGGTGGCGAGCAGTACTTC.

The chain uses TRBV5-4 and TRBJ1-4; D gene uncertain. Deletions cut 3 bases from V and 8 bases from J, with 11 bases between. This CDR3 region has 13 residues. Germline-derived CDR1 and CDR2 are SGHNT and YYREEE (reference sequence). CDR3 in amino acids: CASSSGGPEKLFF. Written as DNA, the CDR3 is TGTGCCAGCAGCTCGGGCGGGCCAGAAAAACTGTTTTTT.

The chain employs TRBV20-1 and TRBJ2-3; no firm D call. Between the trimmed V and J ends, which lost 1 base and 0 bases, there was a span of 17 bases. Germline V CDR1 and CDR2: DFQATT, SNEGSKA (reference sequence). The CDR3 extends over 17 amino acids. In DNA, the CDR3 is TGCAGTGCTAGAGCCCCTGCTGGTCTACCTAGCACAGATACGCAGTATTTT. Residues: CSARAPAGLPSTDTQYF.

Only one count was recorded for this clonotype. The rearrangement joins TRBV20-1 to TRBJ2-1; 7 bases agree with TRBD2. Trimming cost V 5 bases and J 3 bases; bases outside gene matches: 7. The germline CDR1 and CDR2 sequences are DFQATT and SNEGSKA (reference sequence). CDR3 length equals 14 residues. The CDR3 DNA reads TGCAGTGCTGCCGCGGGAGTTGACTACAATGAGCAGTTCTTC. It encodes CSAAAGVDYNEQFF.

The chain employs TRBV4-1 and TRBJ2-5, with D tentatively TRBD1 (5 bases). V shed 1 base and J shed 4 bases, with 13 bases lying between them. Germline lookup yields CDR1 MGHRA and CDR2 YSYEKL. The CDR3 totals 15 residues. CDR3 coding DNA: TGCGCCAGCAGCCAAGGGGGCGGCACTCGAGAGACCCAGTACTTC. As protein: CASSQGGGTRETQYF.

The gene calls are TRBV24-1 and TRBJ2-3; D call uncertain. Between the trimmed V and J ends, which lost 7 bases and 4 bases, there was a span of 8 bases. CDR1 and CDR2 from the germline V gene are KGHDR and SFDVKD. The CDR3 loop spans 12 amino acids. The CDR3 DNA reads TGTGCCACCAGCGACGGTTCAGATACGCAGTATTTT. Amino acids: CATSDGSDTQYF.

V is TRBV13 and J is TRBJ2-2; D is tentatively TRBD1 or TRBD2 (6 bases each). The CDR3 has 14 residues. V was trimmed by 5 bases and J by 6 bases, leaving 13 bases between them. Germline V CDR1 and CDR2: PRHDT, FYEKMQ (reference sequence). CDR3 region: CASSPTGRSGELFF. The DNA of the CDR3 is TGTGCCAGCAGCCCCACAGGGAGGTCCGGGGAGCTGTTTTTT.

This rearrangement joins TRBV11-1 to TRBJ2-7; D is undetermined. The ends were cut back, 2 bases at V and 1 base at J, with 12 bases in the middle. The CDR3 has 15 amino acids. The germline V gene has CDR1 SGHAT and CDR2 FQDESV (reference sequence). The CDR3 here is CASSLTVGKSYEQYF. Here the CDR3 DNA reads TGTGCCAGCAGCTTAACTGTTGGAAAGTCCTACGAGCAGTACTTC.

The chain is built from TRBV5-6 and TRBJ2-5; TRBD1 matches at 7 bases. Trimming removed 5 bases from V and 1 base from J; junction bases left unmatched: 2. CDR1 is SGHDT, CDR2 YYEEEE, per germline. The CDR3 runs 13 residues. The CDR3 protein is CASRRQGQETQYF. CDR3 coding DNA: TGTGCCAGCAGACGACAGGGCCAAGAGACCCAGTACTTC.

This rearrangement joins TRBV29-1 to TRBJ2-6, with D possibly TRBD1 on 6 matching bases. The CDR3 totals 15 residues. V was clipped by 4 bases and J by 1 base, with 11 bases between them. Germline CDR1 SQVTM, CDR2 ANQGSEA. CDR3 region: CSVVGGGSGANVLTF. In DNA form, the CDR3 reads TGCAGCGTTGTTGGGGGCGGGTCTGGGGCCAACGTCCTGACTTTC.

This clonotype has just one count. V and J are TRBV7-2 and TRBJ2-7; D uncertain. Trimming removed 6 bases at V and 2 bases at J, with 11 bases between. In germline, CDR1 is SGHTA, CDR2 FQGNSA. The CDR3 is 13 residues long. The CDR3 sequence is CASSYGPTYEQYF. CDR3 DNA: TGTGCCAGCAGTTACGGGCCCACCTACGAGCAGTACTTC.

This chain connects TRBV7-2 to TRBJ2-5; 7 bases line up with TRBD1. J was trimmed by 2 bases and V by 5 bases; bases with no gene match: 5. In germline, CDR1 is SGHTA, CDR2 FQGNSA. The CDR3 runs 14 residues. The chain's CDR3 is CASSPTGWQETQYF. CDR3 DNA sequence: TGTGCCAGCAGCCCGACAGGGTGGCAAGAGACCCAGTACTTC.

V and J are TRBV4-1 and TRBJ2-2; 8 nucleotides line up with TRBD2. CDR1 and CDR2 (germline): MGHRA, YSYEKL. CDR3 length: 16 residues. With 5 bases clipped from V and 6 bases from J, the junction kept 11 bases outside the gene matches. This chain's CDR3 is CASSYLIAGSSGELFF. CDR3 coding DNA: TGCGCCAGCAGCTACTTAATAGCGGGATCCTCCGGGGAGCTGTTTTTT.

The rearrangement uses TRBV24-1 and TRBJ2-7, with TRBD2 as a possible D gene (6 bases). V was trimmed by 3 bases and J by 3 bases, leaving 8 bases between them. The CDR3 contains 13 residues. In germline, CDR1 is KGHDR, CDR2 SFDVKD. CDR3 coding DNA: TGTGCCACCAGTGATGGGGACTTCTACGAGCAGTACTTC. Translated, it gives CATSDGDFYEQYF.

The CDR3 is CASSQGPEDEQFF. The CDR3, as DNA: TGTGCCAGCAGTCAGGGGCCGGAGGATGAGCAGTTCTTC. The V and J genes are TRBV28 and TRBJ2-1, with D possibly being TRBD1 (6 bases). CDR1 is MDHEN, CDR2 SYDVKM, per germline. V was clipped by 5 bases and J by 8 bases, with 13 bases between them. This CDR3 spans 13 amino acids.

The V and J genes are TRBV4-2 and TRBJ2-5; TRBD2 agrees at 10 bases. CDR3 length equals 17 residues. Germline V CDR1 and CDR2: LGHNA, YNFKEQ. V lost 1 base, J lost 9 bases, and 14 bases stayed unmatched. CDR3 DNA sequence: TGTGCCAGCAGCCAAGCACCATCTAGCGGGAGAGTCTTGGCCCAGTACTTC. It encodes CASSQAPSSGRVLAQYF.

V gene TRBV4-2 combines with J gene TRBJ1-2; unclear D gene. Germline CDR1 is LGHNA and CDR2 is YNFKEQ. Trimming took off 0 bases at V and 8 bases at J, with 16 bases between the two ends. The CDR3 loop spans 15 amino acids. CDR3 coding DNA: TGTGCCAGCAGCCAAGACGATGTGAATGGCGGAGGCTACACCTTC. Protein sequence: CASSQDDVNGGGYTF.

The V call is TRBV20-1, the J call TRBJ2-3; 7 bases match TRBD2. Germline loops: CDR1 DFQATT, CDR2 SNEGSKA (reference sequence). The CDR3 has 14 residues. After removal of 5 bases from V and 0 bases from J, the junction contained 5 bases not matched to a gene. The CDR3 DNA sequence: TGCAGTGCTCGAACTAGCGACAGCACAGATACGCAGTATTTT. Translating it yields CSARTSDSTDTQYF.

The table lists this clonotype with a count of one. The chain joins TRBV12-3 or TRBV12-4 to TRBJ2-7; D may match TRBD1 or TRBD2 (5 bases each). Trimming took 5 bases from V and 7 from J, leaving 18 bases between them. The CDR3 is 14 residues long. CDR3 bases: TGTGCCAGCAGTGGGACCCGCCCTACGGGTGAGCAGTACTTC. Translation: CASSGTRPTGEQYF.

CDR3 sequence reads: CASSEATSAQETQYF. CDR3 nucleotides: TGTGCCAGCAGTGAAGCCACTAGCGCCCAAGAGACCCAGTACTTC. The rearrangement joins TRBV2 to TRBJ2-5; 7 positions agree with TRBD2. This CDR3 is 15 amino acids long. The V and J ends lost 0 bases and 1 base, in that order; junction bases with no gene match: 2. The germline V gene encodes CDR1 SNHLY and CDR2 FYNNEI.

V and J are TRBV30 and TRBJ1-1, with TRBD1 identical over 7 bases. Looked up from germline, CDR1 is GTSNPN and CDR2 is SVGIG (reference sequence). The CDR3 consists of 13 residues. Trimming cost V 8 bases and J 4 bases; bases outside gene matches: 10. The CDR3 spells CAGTLPGGTEAFF. In DNA, the CDR3 is TGTGCCGGAACACTACCAGGGGGCACTGAAGCTTTCTTT.

This chain uses TRBV7-8 with TRBJ2-1; possible D gene TRBD1, 5 bases. The germline V gene encodes CDR1 SGHVS and CDR2 FQNEAQ. The CDR3 runs 15 residues. The ends were cut back, 3 bases at V and 2 bases at J, with 11 bases in the middle. CDR3 protein: CASSFPTAAYNEQFF. The CDR3 DNA follows: TGTGCCAGCAGCTTCCCGACAGCTGCCTACAATGAGCAGTTCTTC.

This chain connects TRBV29-1 to TRBJ2-2, with 9 positions matching TRBD2. Germline CDR1 and CDR2: SQVTM and ANQGSEA. The CDR3 covers 14 residues. V shed 4 bases, J shed 5 bases, and the junction held 5 bases outside the gene matches. The CDR3 DNA reads as TGCAGCGTTGTAAGCGGGAGGTGGACCGGGGAGCTGTTTTTT. Protein product: CSVVSGRWTGELFF.

In nucleotides, the CDR3 is TGTGCCAGCAGCACCGGGAGTAACACTGAAGCTTTCTTT. It is translated as CASSTGSNTEAFF. This chain links TRBV13 with TRBJ1-1; no definite D call. This CDR3 has 13 residues. Germline V CDR1 and CDR2: PRHDT, FYEKMQ (reference sequence). Deletions cut 5 bases from V and 2 bases from J, with 9 bases between.

The rearrangement joins TRBV2 to TRBJ1-4, with TRBD1 identical over 12 bases. The V gene's germline CDR1 is SNHLY and CDR2 FYNNEI. V lost 2 bases and J lost 7; bases outside the gene matches: 11. There are 18 residues in the CDR3. The CDR3 loop reads CASSETTGTGGVFEKLFF. The CDR3 DNA reads TGTGCCAGCAGTGAAACCACCGGGACAGGGGGCGTTTTTGAAAAACTGTTTTTT.

The CDR3 sequence is CASSPTTPGREQETQYF. The CDR3 DNA follows: TGTGCCAGCAGCCCCACTACACCCGGGAGGGAACAAGAGACCCAGTACTTC. The genes are TRBV7-9 and TRBJ2-5; 8 nucleotides align to TRBD2. V was clipped by 5 bases and J by 2 bases; unmatched bases: 13. The germline gives CDR1 SEHNR, CDR2 FQNEAQ (reference sequence). CDR3 length: 17 residues.